The 32 T cell receptor beta chains reported below all come from one sample, sequenced in a study of beta chain features in type 1 diabetes. Study-level points and caveats: In every one of the four CD4+ subsets, TCRB CDR3s were moderately but significantly shorter in Type 1 diabetes patients.

The sequenced template was cDNA made from the entire isolated RNA. Produced via immunoSEQ multiplex PCR; TCRdb's table is partial and in-frame only. The sample consists of over 600,000 clones, 9.5% to 15% of them appearing once. Antigen specificity for these receptors is unknown. Sequenced material: naive CD4+ T cells from blood. The source is a man aged 25 to 40 with type 1 diabetes.

This clone was detected only a few times. V is TRBV29-1 and J is TRBJ2-3; 9 positions match TRBD2. Per germline, CDR1 SQVTM and CDR2 ANQGSEA. V lost 6 bases, J lost 0 bases, and 7 bases stayed unmatched. The CDR3 runs 15 residues. This CDR3 reads CSVHRLAESTDTQYF. The CDR3 DNA reads as TGCAGCGTCCATAGACTAGCGGAGAGCACAGATACGCAGTATTTT.

This clone was seen a handful of times. This chain joins TRBV13 and TRBJ1-4, with 8 bases identical to TRBD1. The CDR3 covers 14 residues. Germline V gene sequence: CDR1 PRHDT, CDR2 FYEKMQ (reference sequence). V was pared by 5 bases and J by 6 bases, with 5 bases of the junction left unmatched. CDR3 residues: CASSVGQGDEKLFF. As DNA, the CDR3 is TGTGCCAGCAGCGTCGGACAGGGCGATGAAAAACTGTTTTTT.

V usage is TRBV7-2 and J usage is TRBJ2-3; D is uncertain. The CDR3 extends over 15 amino acids. Per the germline V gene, CDR1 is SGHTA and CDR2 is FQGNSA. Trimming shortened V by 3 bases and J by 0 bases, and 10 bases separated the two germline ends. CDR3 DNA: TGTGCCAGCAGCTTTAGCAGTACTAGCACAGATACGCAGTATTTT. Protein product: CASSFSSTSTDTQYF.

V gene TRBV9 combines with J gene TRBJ2-1; no firm D call. V lost 5 bases to trimming and J lost 8 bases, with 8 bases between them. From germline, CDR1 is SGDLS and CDR2 YYNGEE. This CDR3 region has 11 residues. The CDR3 spells CASSREDEQFF. The CDR3 bases are TGTGCCAGCAGTCGAGAGGATGAGCAGTTCTTC.

This clone has just a few counts. This rearrangement joins TRBV9 to TRBJ1-1; D gene ambiguous. Per the germline V gene, CDR1 is SGDLS and CDR2 is YYNGEE. This CDR3 has 13 amino acids. The V and J ends lost 3 bases and 5 bases respectively, with 11 bases between them. CDR3 loop: CASSAAVGTEAFF. In DNA, the CDR3 is TGTGCCAGCAGCGCTGCGGTTGGGACTGAAGCTTTCTTT.

This clone was counted only a few times. The V call is TRBV1, the J call TRBJ1-2; the table's D call, TRBD1, has no DNA check behind it. TRBV1 is an annotated pseudogene. CDR3 length equals 14 residues. This CDR3 reads CTSSQDGQGALSGF. The CDR3, as DNA: TGCACCAGCAGCCAAGATGGACAGGGGGCACTCAGTGGATTC.

The chain uses TRBV2 and TRBJ1-2, with D possibly matching TRBD1 (5 bases). Per germline, CDR1 SNHLY and CDR2 FYNNEI. V lost 0 bases to trimming and J lost 8 bases, with 19 bases between them. This CDR3 has 16 residues. CDR3 DNA sequence: TGTGCCAGCAGTGAAGCTGGGCCACGGGGGGTTCGAGGCTACACCTTC. Protein: CASSEAGPRGVRGYTF.

The chain employs TRBV2 and TRBJ1-2, with 7 bases lining up with TRBD1. This CDR3 is 13 amino acids long. Trimming cost V 7 bases and J 7 bases; bases outside gene matches: 9. CDR1 is SNHLY, CDR2 FYNNEI, per germline. CDR3 DNA sequence: TGTGCCAGCACCTACGACAGGGATGCTGGCTACACCTTC. Its translation: CASTYDRDAGYTF.

This clone has only a few counts. The V call is TRBV7-2, the J call TRBJ1-2, with TRBD1 identical over 7 bases. The CDR3 consists of 17 residues. Germline V lookup: CDR1 SGHTA, CDR2 FQGNSA. The ends lost 5 bases at V and 8 bases at J; junction bases unmatched: 20. The CDR3 here is CASSPMIGAAGTAGYTF. The CDR3 DNA reads TGTGCCAGCAGCCCAATGATAGGGGCAGCTGGGACAGCGGGCTACACCTTC.

The sample holds a few counts of this clone. This chain connects TRBV29-1 to TRBJ1-6, with D uncertain. Looked up from germline, CDR1 is SQVTM and CDR2 is ANQGSEA. This CDR3 spans 13 amino acids. V was shortened by 6 bases and J by 7 bases, with 13 bases between the two germline ends. CDR3 DNA sequence: TGCAGCGTCATGGACCAATTCAATTCACCCCTCCACTTT. It specifies CSVMDQFNSPLHF. The full variable domain, in which reference TRBV29-1 and TRBJ1-6 provide the parts outside the CDR3, is SAVISQKPSRDICQRGTSLTIQCQVDSQVTMMFWYRQQPGQSLTLIATANQGSEATYESGFVIDKFPISRPNLTFSTLTVSNMSPEDSSIYLCSVMDQFNSPLHFGNGTRLTVT.

A few counts support this clone. The identical CDR3 is also encoded by other nucleotide sequences in the sample. The CDR3, as DNA: TGTGCCAGCAGCTCCCAGGGGACACTGAACACTGAAGCTTTCTTT. It translates to CASSSQGTLNTEAFF. The chain joins TRBV7-9 to TRBJ1-1, with a tentative D call TRBD1 (6 bases). The length of the CDR3 is 15 residues. Germline CDR1 reads SEHNR; CDR2 reads FQNEAQ (reference sequence). The ends were cut back, 4 bases at V and 0 bases at J, with 12 bases in the middle.

DNA of the CDR3: TGTGCCAGCAGCTTGGCCGAGAATCAGCCCCAGCATTTT. This gives the protein CASSLAENQPQHF. This rearrangement joins TRBV5-6 to TRBJ1-5; D is unresolved. The CDR3 contains 13 residues. Germline CDR1 reads SGHDT; CDR2 reads YYEEEE. V lost 0 bases, J lost 4 bases, and 5 bases lay in between.

On this clone itself: Additional DNA sequences in this sample encode the identical CDR3. The chain uses TRBV6-5 and TRBJ1-6, with 10 bases lining up with TRBD1. The V and J ends lost 2 bases and 10 bases, in that order; junction bases with no gene match: 5. Per the germline V gene, CDR1 is MNHEY and CDR2 is SVGAGI. There are 15 residues in the CDR3. CDR3 region: CASSYGGTGVSPLHF. Written as DNA, the CDR3 is TGTGCCAGCAGTTACGGAGGGACAGGGGTCTCACCCCTCCACTTT.

CDR3 sequence reads: CASSTKAGGPKDEQFF. CDR3 nucleotide sequence: TGTGCCAGCAGCACCAAAGCGGGGGGGCCGAAGGATGAGCAGTTCTTC. The rearrangement joins TRBV7-6 to TRBJ2-1, with 10 nucleotides matching TRBD2. Germline V gives CDR1 SGHVS, CDR2 FNYEAQ. The CDR3 is 16 amino acids. V trimming: 5 bases; J trimming: 8 bases; junction bases outside the gene matches: 12.

In this sample, this clone turned up a few times. V and J are TRBV10-3 and TRBJ2-1; no firm D call. There are 15 residues in the CDR3. Trimming took 8 bases from V and 0 from J, leaving 14 bases between them. Germline CDR1 ENHRY, CDR2 SYGVKD. CDR3 amino acids: CAISLDLGSYNEQFF. The DNA for the CDR3 is TGTGCCATCTCGCTAGACTTGGGCTCCTACAATGAGCAGTTCTTC.

This clone was detected only a few times. This chain uses TRBV4-3 with TRBJ1-2, with D unclear. V dropped 0 bases and J dropped 7 bases, with 18 bases sitting between them. CDR1 is LGHNA and CDR2 is YSLEER in the germline V gene. There are 16 residues in the CDR3. Here the CDR3 reads CASSQDLGVPISGYTF. DNA of the CDR3: TGCGCCAGCAGCCAAGATCTGGGCGTCCCAATTAGTGGCTACACCTTC.

This clone was counted only a few times. V and J are TRBV12-5 and TRBJ2-1; D perhaps matches TRBD2 (5 bases). The CDR3 extends over 14 amino acids. Germline CDR1 LGHNT, CDR2 FRNRAP. Trimming took 7 bases from V and 0 from J, leaving 10 bases between them. CDR3 coding DNA: TGTGCTAGTGACGGGGTGGTCTCCTACAATGAGCAGTTCTTC. Amino acids: CASDGVVSYNEQFF.

This clone was seen only a few times. The V call is TRBV6-6, the J call TRBJ2-5; either TRBD1 or TRBD2 may fit D (5 bases each). Deletions cut 10 bases from V and 2 bases from J, with 11 bases between. Germline V CDR1 and CDR2: MNHNY, SVGAGI (reference sequence). The CDR3 loop spans 12 amino acids. The CDR3 DNA follows: TGTGCCACGAGGGGAGATCAAGAGACCCAGTACTTC. It codes for CATRGDQETQYF.

This clone was observed a handful of times. The V call is TRBV9, the J call TRBJ1-1, with D perhaps matching TRBD1 (5 bases). The CDR3 spans 13 residues. Trimming took 4 bases from V and 1 from J, leaving 8 bases between them. Germline V gene data show CDR1 as SGDLS and CDR2 as YYNGEE. CDR3 in amino acids: CASSSDRNTEAFF. The CDR3 DNA is TGTGCCAGCAGCTCAGACAGGAACACTGAAGCTTTCTTT.

This clone was observed a few times. V gene TRBV25-1 combines with J gene TRBJ2-1; 10 bases agree with TRBD2. The germline V gene has CDR1 MGHDK and CDR2 SYGVNS. V gave up 6 bases and J gave up 3 bases; unmatched junction bases: 5. The CDR3 contains 15 residues. CDR3 DNA sequence: TGTGCCAGCAGCCTCATAGCGGGGGGCTACAATGAGCAGTTCTTC. It is translated as CASSLIAGGYNEQFF.

The chain uses TRBV4-2 and TRBJ2-7; D not resolved. Trimming stripped 1 base from V and 4 bases from J, with 11 bases between. The CDR3 spans 14 residues. CDR1 LGHNA and CDR2 YNFKEQ come from the germline V gene. CDR3 sequence reads: CASSQVVSVYEQYF. In nucleotides, the CDR3 is TGTGCCAGCAGCCAAGTCGTCAGTGTTTACGAGCAGTACTTC.

V is TRBV27 and J is TRBJ2-1; D unclear. Germline V gene sequence: CDR1 MNHEY, CDR2 SMNVEV (reference sequence). V lost 3 bases to trimming and J lost 8 bases, with 8 bases between them. This CDR3 has 12 residues. The CDR3 DNA is TGTGCCAGCAGTTTTCGGAGCGATGAGCAGTTCTTC. Its translation: CASSFRSDEQFF.

Only a few counts were recorded for this clone. The V and J genes are TRBV30 and TRBJ2-1; the D is unclear. The germline V gene has CDR1 GTSNPN and CDR2 SVGIG (reference sequence). CDR3 size: 14 residues. V dropped 1 base and J dropped 0 bases, with 7 bases sitting between them. The CDR3 DNA reads TGTGCCTGGAGTGGGAGAAGCTCCTACAATGAGCAGTTCTTC. Its protein product is CAWSGRSSYNEQFF.

The chain recombines TRBV6-6 with TRBJ1-5, with D unresolved. Germline CDR1 is MNHNY and CDR2 is SVGAGI (reference sequence). The CDR3 contains 13 residues. V lost 4 bases and J lost 2, with 6 bases in between. As DNA, the CDR3 is TGTGCCAGCAGTTCTACTGGCAATCAGCCCCAGCATTTT. The encoded protein is CASSSTGNQPQHF.

This rearrangement joins TRBV6-1 to TRBJ1-2; D uncertain. This CDR3 is 16 amino acids long. The V end was cut by 4 bases, the J end by 5 bases, with 20 bases between. In germline, CDR1 is MNHNS, CDR2 SASEGT. For the CDR3, the DNA is TGTGCCAGCAGTGCAACCAACAGCGGAAAGGTGTATGGCTACACCTTC. Its protein product is CASSATNSGKVYGYTF.

This clone has just a few counts. This rearrangement joins TRBV7-8 to TRBJ2-3; TRBD2 aligns across 7 bases. Germline V CDR1 and CDR2: SGHVS, FQNEAQ. V lost 5 bases to trimming and J lost 2 bases; unmatched junction nucleotides: 7. The CDR3 consists of 15 residues. The CDR3 nucleotides are TGTGCCAGCAGCCTAAGCGGGGTTGCCACAGATACGCAGTATTTT. Translation: CASSLSGVATDTQYF.

This clone was picked up a small number of times. The chain combines TRBV4-3 with TRBJ1-4; D might be TRBD1 (6 bases). The CDR3 is 18 residues long. Germline CDR1 is LGHNA and CDR2 is YSLEER. V lost 0 bases, J lost 6 bases, and 20 bases lay in between. The CDR3 bases are TGCGCCAGCAGCCAAGATTCCCAGGGGACATTCATAGATGAAAAACTGTTTTTT. Translated: CASSQDSQGTFIDEKLFF.

This chain links TRBV27 with TRBJ1-6; D is perhaps TRBD1 (5 bases). CDR1 and CDR2 from the germline V gene are MNHEY and SMNVEV (reference sequence). The CDR3 sequence is 21 residues long. The ends were cut back, 7 bases at V and 1 base at J, with 29 bases in the middle. CDR3 loop: CASTYSVRDGSVRSYNSPLHF. DNA of the CDR3: TGTGCCAGCACCTACAGTGTCCGGGACGGGTCCGTTCGTTCCTATAATTCACCCCTCCACTTT.

This chain uses TRBV15 with TRBJ2-7, with D hard to call. Deletions cut 3 bases from V and 3 bases from J, with 9 bases between. The V gene's germline CDR1 is LNHNV and CDR2 YYDKDF (reference sequence). The CDR3 is made up of 13 amino acids. The CDR3 sequence: CATSRGIGYEQYF. Here the CDR3 DNA reads TGTGCCACCAGCAGGGGGATAGGCTACGAGCAGTACTTC.

The J gene is TRBJ2-5, the V gene TRBV18, with a weak D call TRBD2 (6 bases). Trimming left V 3 bases short and J 4 bases short, with 9 bases between. This CDR3 contains 13 residues. Germline V gene data show CDR1 as KGHSH and CDR2 as LQKENI. CDR3 in amino acids: CASSPGGRETQYF. The DNA for the CDR3 is TGTGCCAGCTCACCGGGAGGCCGAGAGACCCAGTACTTC.

This clone was seen only a few times. This chain links TRBV19 with TRBJ2-4, with a weak D call TRBD1 (6 bases). Germline V lookup: CDR1 LNHDA, CDR2 SQIVND (reference sequence). The CDR3 loop spans 14 amino acids. The ends were cut back, 5 bases at V and 7 bases at J, with 15 bases in the middle. In nucleotides, the CDR3 is TGTGCCAGTAGTGGGACACACCAGGAGAACATTCAGTACTTC. It encodes CASSGTHQENIQYF. The whole variable domain, remainder taken from reference TRBV19 and TRBJ2-4, is DGGITQSPKYLFRKEGQNVTLSCEQNLNHDAMYWYRQDPGQGLRLIYYSQIVNDFQKGDIAEGYSVSREKKESFPLTVTSAQKNPTAFYLCASSGTHQENIQYFGAGTRLSVL.

This clone was seen a few times. This chain joins TRBV2 and TRBJ2-3; D is unclear. Per germline, CDR1 SNHLY and CDR2 FYNNEI. Trimming cost V 4 bases and J 0 bases, with 8 bases left between them. This CDR3 spans 14 amino acids. The CDR3 DNA reads as TGTGCCAGCAGTGCACTATCCAGCACAGATACGCAGTATTTT. This translates into CASSALSSTDTQYF.